This T cell receptor beta chain derives from a study of T cell responses to AZD1222 COVID-19 vaccine. Findings of the study overall: White British people made up most donors, females outnumbered males, and clonal diversity was possibly underestimated.

Data came from immunoSEQ multiplex PCR; TCRdb stores just in-frame clones and leaves some out. The sample holds fewer than 150,000 clones, roughly 84% seen once. As for this clone: Antigen: not known.

This CDR3 is built from 14 residues. CDR1 SGDLS and CDR2 YYNGEE come from the germline V gene. The ends were cut back, 6 bases at V and 0 bases at J, with 10 bases in the middle. This TCR was recovered from an adult in good health. The chain uses TRBV9 and TRBJ2-1; D uncertain. The source was peripheral blood, collected on day 0 of AZD1222 vaccination. Here the CDR3 DNA reads TGTGCCAGCAAACCATGGAGCTCCTACAATGAGCAGTTCTTC. It specifies CASKPWSSYNEQFF.